The rows below give T cell receptor beta chains drawn from one sample of a study of shared clonotypes between healthy human individuals. Clones were sequenced by immunoSEQ multiplex PCR, and TCRdb holds only the in-frame ones, with some missing. The sample carries roughly 760,000 clones, approximately 74% recorded once. Input material: memory CD4+ T cells sorted from blood. The receptor set was obtained from a young woman in good health. CDR3s include the opening cysteine and the closing phenylalanine or tryptophan. The D gene is left open where the match is weak. Rows give clone size only sometimes, using once, few, many, or a class for an expanded clone.

V gene,D gene,CDR3 length,clone size,J gene,CDR3 protein,CDR3 DNA
TRBV19,-,15,-,TRBJ1-1,CASSIKAGANTEAFF,TGTGCCAGTAGTATAAAAGCAGGGGCGAACACTGAAGCTTTCTTT
TRBV6-1,-,13,-,TRBJ1-3,CASRTSSGNTIYF,TGTGCCAGCAGGACCTCTTCTGGAAACACCATATATTTT
TRBV29-1,-,12,few,TRBJ2-3,CSVDSGTDTQYF,TGCAGCGTTGACTCGGGGACAGATACGCAGTATTTT
TRBV4-1,-,15,-,TRBJ2-4,CASSHQVAAKNIQYF,TGCGCCAGCAGCCACCAGGTGGCAGCCAAAAACATTCAGTACTTC
TRBV4-1,-,18,-,TRBJ2-6,CASSQERHGDSGANVLTF,TGCGCCAGCAGCCAAGAAAGACACGGAGACTCTGGGGCCAACGTCCTGACTTTC
TRBV9,TRBD2,14,-,TRBJ2-3,CASSVGGSTDTQYF,TGTGCCAGCAGTGTGGGGGGGAGCACAGATACGCAGTATTTT
TRBV2,TRBD2,13,-,TRBJ2-1,CASNLAGSNEQFF,TGTGCCAGCAACCTAGCGGGATCAAATGAGCAGTTCTTC
TRBV21-1,-,13,few,TRBJ2-7,CARHPGRFYEQYF,TGTGCCAGGCACCCGGGACGCTTCTACGAGCAGTACTTC
TRBV28,-,13,-,TRBJ1-5,CASSPRTLLPQHF,TGTGCCAGCAGTCCCCGTACACTCCTGCCCCAGCATTTT
TRBV10-3,-,13,-,TRBJ2-1,CAISGLHNNEQFF,TGTGCCATCAGTGGACTCCACAACAATGAGCAGTTCTTC
TRBV27,-,17,few,TRBJ2-6,CASSGPGVTSGANVLTF,TGTGCCAGCAGTGGGCCCGGGGTTACCTCTGGGGCCAACGTCCTGACTTTC
TRBV6-1,TRBD1,14,-,TRBJ1-1,CASSRDRGYTEAFF,TGTGCCAGCAGTCGGGACAGGGGGTACACTGAAGCTTTCTTT
TRBV5-1,TRBD2,15,once,TRBJ2-1,CASSLAAGVENEQFF,TGCGCCAGCAGCTTGGCAGCGGGAGTTGAAAATGAGCAGTTCTTC
TRBV7-9,TRBD1,18,-,TRBJ2-6,CASSSRQGADSGANVLTF,TGTGCCAGCAGCAGTAGACAGGGGGCGGATTCTGGGGCCAACGTCCTGACTTTC
TRBV6-6,-,14,-,TRBJ2-1,CASRARTAGDEQFF,TGTGCCAGCAGAGCTAGGACTGCCGGGGATGAGCAGTTCTTC
TRBV5-4,TRBD1,16,-,TRBJ2-3,CASSLYRTGLTDTQYF,TGTGCCAGCAGCTTGTACCGGACAGGGTTAACAGATACGCAGTATTTT
TRBV5-1,-,14,few,TRBJ1-1,CASSLDSVNTEAFF,TGCGCCAGCAGCTTGGATTCGGTGAACACTGAAGCTTTCTTT
TRBV21-1,-,13,few,TRBJ1-5,CASCKVFDGPQHF,TGTGCCAGCTGCAAAGTATTCGACGGGCCCCAGCATTTT
TRBV11-2,-,16,-,TRBJ1-1,CATNLGGRGWGTEAFF,TGTGCCACCAACCTCGGGGGCCGGGGTTGGGGCACTGAAGCTTTCTTT
TRBV5-1,TRBD2,16,once,TRBJ2-7,CASSLASGSSLSEQYF,TGCGCCAGCAGCTTGGCTAGCGGGAGTTCCTTAAGTGAGCAGTACTTC
TRBV27,-,14,-,TRBJ2-6,CASSPNSGANVLTF,TGTGCCAGCAGTCCGAACTCTGGGGCCAACGTCCTGACTTTC
TRBV11-2,-,16,few,TRBJ2-7,CASSSILQGISYEQYF,TGTGCCAGCAGCTCAATACTCCAGGGAATCTCTTACGAGCAGTACTTC
TRBV27,TRBD2,14,-,TRBJ2-3,CASTKTSGADTQYF,TGTGCCAGCACCAAGACTAGCGGGGCAGATACGCAGTATTTT
TRBV25-1,-,14,-,TRBJ1-3,CASSSASSGNTIYF,TGTGCCAGCAGCTCAGCGAGCTCTGGAAACACCATATATTTT
TRBV5-6,-,13,-,TRBJ1-2,CASSRTGDYGYTF,TGTGCCAGCAGCCGAACAGGAGACTATGGCTACACCTTC
TRBV29-1,-,13,-,TRBJ2-2,CSVIMEDTGELFF,TGCAGCGTTATTATGGAGGACACCGGGGAGCTGTTTTTT
TRBV5-1,TRBD1,15,-,TRBJ2-7,CASSLGDRDLHEQYF,TGCGCCAGCAGCTTGGGGGACAGGGACCTCCACGAGCAGTACTTC
TRBV10-3,-,17,-,TRBJ2-2,CAISETGPQKNTGELFF,TGTGCCATCAGTGAGACGGGACCCCAAAAAAACACCGGGGAGCTGTTTTTT
TRBV28,-,17,once,TRBJ1-5,CASSPPIGGNSNQPQHF,TGTGCCAGCAGTCCCCCCATTGGTGGGAATAGCAATCAGCCCCAGCATTTT
TRBV19,TRBD2,15,-,TRBJ2-7,CAAGVRGGPPYEQYF,TGTGCCGCGGGGGTCCGGGGAGGGCCCCCCTACGAGCAGTACTTC
TRBV18,TRBD1,16,-,TRBJ1-6,CASSPPTGVYNSPLHF,TGTGCCAGCTCACCACCTACAGGGGTCTATAATTCACCCCTCCACTTT
TRBV5-4,TRBD2,15,once,TRBJ2-5,CASSLGPGGEETQYF,TGTGCCAGCAGCTTGGGACCGGGAGGGGAGGAGACCCAGTACTTC
TRBV28,TRBD1,15,-,TRBJ2-1,CASTTPGQGVLKQFF,TGTGCCAGCACAACGCCGGGACAGGGGGTTTTGAAGCAGTTCTTC
TRBV28,-,12,-,TRBJ1-4,CASRAANEKLFF,TGTGCCAGCAGGGCAGCTAATGAAAAACTGTTTTTT
TRBV29-1,TRBD1,14,-,TRBJ1-2,CSVARDSTNYGYTF,TGCAGCGTTGCTCGGGACAGCACTAACTATGGCTACACCTTC
TRBV7-9,-,12,-,TRBJ2-3,CASSLMQGTQYF,TGTGCCAGCAGCTTAATGCAGGGAACGCAGTATTTT
TRBV5-4,TRBD1,14,-,TRBJ2-7,CASSSDRDTYEQYF,TGTGCCAGCAGCTCGGACAGGGACACCTACGAGCAGTACTTC
TRBV6-5,TRBD1,15,-,TRBJ2-1,CASRRGQGAYNEQFF,TGTGCCAGCAGACGGGGACAGGGAGCCTACAATGAGCAGTTCTTC
TRBV30,-,14,-,TRBJ2-1,CAWSVSWVRNEQFF,TGTGCCTGGAGTGTAAGTTGGGTAAGGAATGAGCAGTTCTTC
TRBV5-1,TRBD2,16,once,TRBJ2-3,CASSLAKTSGRNTQYF,TGCGCCAGCAGCTTGGCCAAGACTAGCGGGAGAAATACGCAGTATTTT